The clone carrying this T cell receptor (beta chain) occurred many times. The antigen is undetermined. These data originate in a study of metastatic and nonmetastatic thyroid tumors. Study at large: Comparative analysis of repertoires was undertaken across blood and tumor or nodule tissue obtained from malignant and benign thyroid patients. Study conclusions and caveats: A significant increase in TCR beta diversity was reportedly seen in malignant thyroid tumors relative to benign nodules, in blood and tumor.

In the original processing: It was from CDR3 differences across clinicopathological groups that a distant-metastasis classifier for papillary thyroid cancer was built. TCRdb reprocessed the PCR reads via MiXCR. The V and J calls and clone size are TCRdb's, not the authors'. The sample records tens of thousands of clones, approximately 29% being singletons. The entire patient cohort was treatment-naive prior to thyroid surgery. This CDR3 has 15 amino acids. The germline gives CDR1 MNHEY, CDR2 SMNVEV (reference sequence). V lost 5 bases to trimming and J lost 4 bases; unmatched junction nucleotides: 7. The TCR comes from a female donor with papillary thyroid cancer or a benign thyroid nodule (not recorded which). Some clones in this sample may be carry-over from other donors' samples. The V gene is TRBV27, the J gene TRBJ2-2, with TRBD2 matching 7 bases. The sample consisted of blood. The CDR3 here is CASSPTSSPTGELFF. The CDR3 DNA sequence: TGTGCCAGCAGTCCGACTAGCAGCCCCACCGGGGAGCTGTTTTTT.